Presented here are 29 T cell receptor beta chains from one specimen sequenced in a study of PD-L1 blockade in urothelial cancer. Libraries were prepared by immunoSEQ multiplex PCR; TCRdb keeps only in-frame clonotypes and omits some of them. The sample includes tens of thousands of clones, approximately 78% of them seen just once. Time point given: pretreatment peripheral blood. Specimen: PBMCs, collected around atezolizumab (anti-PD-L1) treatment. The receptors derive from a man between 65 and 85 years old with urothelial cancer.

The J gene is TRBJ2-5, the V gene TRBV5-1; a weak D match, TRBD1 (6 bases). Trimming shortened V by 2 bases and J by 4 bases, and 15 bases separated the two germline ends. The CDR3 totals 15 residues. CDR1 and CDR2 from the germline V gene are SGHRS and YFSETQ. The CDR3 sequence is CASSFSSDRRETQYF. Written as DNA, the CDR3 is TGCGCCAGCAGCTTCTCCTCGGACAGACGAGAGACCCAGTACTTC.

This clone was recorded once. The V gene is TRBV10-2, the J gene TRBJ2-7, with a tentative D call TRBD2 (6 bases). CDR3 length: 15 amino acids. V lost 3 bases to trimming and J lost 7 bases, with 19 bases between them. Germline lookup yields CDR1 WSHSY and CDR2 SAAADI. The CDR3 coding sequence is TGCGCCAGCAGTGACCCCCGCGGGGCCTCCCTGGAGCAGTACTTC. It codes for CASSDPRGASLEQYF.

V usage is TRBV27 and J usage is TRBJ1-2; D remains unclear. CDR3 length: 13 residues. The V gene's germline CDR1 is MNHEY and CDR2 SMNVEV (reference sequence). The V and J ends lost 5 bases and 5 bases respectively, with 12 bases between them. CDR3 nucleotide sequence: TGTGCCAGCAGTCCTCTAGGATCTTATGGCTACACCTTC. Encoded protein: CASSPLGSYGYTF.

This clone came up once. J is TRBJ2-5 and V is TRBV7-8; TRBD2 matches at 9 bases. This CDR3 region has 17 residues. V gave up 1 base and J gave up 5 bases; unmatched junction bases: 11. CDR1 is SGHVS and CDR2 is FQNEAQ in the germline V gene. The CDR3 sequence: CASSLVAGGPRTETQYF. CDR3 bases: TGTGCCAGCAGCTTAGTCGCGGGAGGGCCGCGGACGGAGACCCAGTACTTC. Based on the CDR3 plus reference TRBV7-8 and TRBJ2-5, the full variable domain is GAGVSQSPRYKVAKRGQDVALRCDPISGHVSLFWYQQALGQGPEFLTYFQNEAQLDKSGLPSDRFFAERPEGSVSTLKIQRTQQEDSAVYLCASSLVAGGPRTETQYFGPGTRLLVL.

The chain recombines TRBV7-9 with TRBJ2-7, with D possibly matching TRBD2 (6 bases). The germline V and J ends were trimmed by 5 bases and 0 bases, with 11 bases remaining between them. Germline CDR1 and CDR2: SEHNR and FQNEAQ (reference sequence). The CDR3 has 14 residues. The CDR3: CASSPSGGSYEQYF. CDR3 DNA sequence: TGTGCCAGCAGCCCCTCCGGGGGCTCCTACGAGCAGTACTTC.

The chain employs TRBV19 and TRBJ1-1; 8 positions agree with TRBD1. Germline V gives CDR1 LNHDA, CDR2 SQIVND (reference sequence). J lost 5 bases, V lost 4 bases, and 3 bases had no gene match. The CDR3 sequence is 13 residues long. CDR3 sequence reads: CASSTRDRTEAFF. CDR3 nucleotides: TGTGCCAGTAGTACCCGGGACAGGACTGAAGCTTTCTTT.

This sequence joins TRBV6-4 and TRBJ2-3; 9 bases are shared with TRBD2. Germline V gives CDR1 MRHNA, CDR2 SNTAGT. The junction had 5 bases not matched to a gene; V was cut back by 3 bases and J by 4 bases. The CDR3 has 15 amino acids. CDR3 sequence reads: CASSEAGGSADTQYF. CDR3 sequence (DNA): TGTGCCAGCAGTGAGGCGGGAGGGAGCGCAGATACGCAGTATTTT.

This clone was found once. The chain uses TRBV7-8 and TRBJ2-7, with 8 bases fitting TRBD1. The germline V gene has CDR1 SGHVS and CDR2 FQNEAQ. The V gene end was trimmed by 4 bases and the J gene end by 0 bases; junction bases not matched to a gene: 8. The length of the CDR3 is 16 residues. The CDR3 reads CASSSTGGYGSYEQYF. The CDR3, as DNA: TGTGCCAGCAGCTCTACAGGGGGGTATGGCTCCTACGAGCAGTACTTC.

The gene calls are TRBV7-2 and TRBJ2-5; TRBD1 matches at 9 bases. Germline CDR1 SGHTA, CDR2 FQGNSA. This CDR3 contains 15 residues. Trimming cost V 4 bases and J 5 bases; bases outside gene matches: 8. In nucleotides, the CDR3 is TGTGCCAGCAGCTATAGGACAGGGGAGGGGGAGACCCAGTACTTC. Translating gives CASSYRTGEGETQYF.

DNA of the CDR3: TGTGCCAGCAGGCGATTTACAGGGAGAAGTGAGAACACTGAAGCTTTCTTT. This codes for CASRRFTGRSENTEAFF. The V call is TRBV28, the J call TRBJ1-1; TRBD1 is a possible D gene (6 bases). This CDR3 spans 17 amino acids. CDR1 is MDHEN and CDR2 is SYDVKM in the germline V gene. Trimming removed 6 bases at V and 1 base at J, with 21 bases between.

This clone has just a few counts. The V gene is TRBV9, the J gene TRBJ2-1, with D perhaps TRBD1 (5 bases). This CDR3 has 15 residues. V shed 1 base and J shed 1 base, with 9 bases lying between them. Germline V gene lookup returns CDR1 SGDLS and CDR2 YYNGEE. CDR3 in amino acids: CASSVRTLSYNEQFF. The CDR3, as DNA: TGTGCCAGCAGCGTAAGGACACTGTCCTACAATGAGCAGTTCTTC.

This chain uses TRBV28 with TRBJ1-1; TRBD1 matches 7 bases. With V trimmed by 6 bases and J by 8 bases, 3 bases remained unmatched. This CDR3 region has 11 residues. Germline V lookup: CDR1 MDHEN, CDR2 SYDVKM. The CDR3 DNA sequence: TGTGCCAGCAGACCAGGGGGAGAAGCTTTCTTT. Translation: CASRPGGEAFF.

The rearrangement links TRBV19 to TRBJ1-4, with TRBD1 matching over 8 bases. The junction had 7 bases not matched to a gene; V was cut back by 3 bases and J by 7 bases. Per the germline V gene, CDR1 is LNHDA and CDR2 is SQIVND (reference sequence). The CDR3 has 15 amino acids. The CDR3 nucleotides are TGTGCCAGTAGTATTCAGGGGGCGAATCGTGAAAAACTGTTTTTT. It codes for CASSIQGANREKLFF.

The count of this clone is one. The chain links TRBV28 to TRBJ1-1; the D is unclear. CDR1 and CDR2 from the germline V gene are MDHEN and SYDVKM. This CDR3 is built from 14 residues. Trimming shortened V by 5 bases and J by 0 bases, and 10 bases separated the two germline ends. CDR3 protein: CASSENKLNTEAFF. The CDR3 bases are TGTGCCAGCAGTGAAAACAAACTGAACACTGAAGCTTTCTTT.

This chain uses TRBV7-2 with TRBJ2-2; a possible D gene is TRBD2 (6 bases). Trimming stripped 5 bases from V and 6 bases from J, with 16 bases between. This CDR3 has 15 amino acids. From germline, CDR1 is SGHTA and CDR2 FQGNSA. CDR3 bases: TGTGCCAGCAGCCCTGGACTACCCCGAGCCGGGGAGCTGTTTTTT. This encodes CASSPGLPRAGELFF.

The chain couples TRBV19 to TRBJ1-1; 7 nucleotides match TRBD1. The CDR3 is made up of 14 amino acids. Germline V gene data show CDR1 as LNHDA and CDR2 as SQIVND (reference sequence). The ends lost 6 bases at V and 5 bases at J; junction bases unmatched: 9. Written as DNA, the CDR3 is TGTGCCAGTAGCCTCGGACAGGAAAGGACTGAAGCTTTCTTT. Encoded protein: CASSLGQERTEAFF.

The V and J genes are TRBV30 and TRBJ1-2, with D tentatively TRBD1 (5 bases). Looked up from germline, CDR1 is GTSNPN and CDR2 is SVGIG (reference sequence). The V and J ends lost 1 base and 7 bases respectively, with 7 bases between them. This CDR3 spans 11 amino acids. CDR3 nucleotide sequence: TGTGCCTGGAGTGACGGGGGTGGCTACACCTTC. It is translated as CAWSDGGGYTF.

The rearrangement joins TRBV29-1 to TRBJ1-2; D is unresolved. The CDR3 is 13 residues long. CDR1 and CDR2 (germline): SQVTM, ANQGSEA. Trimming pared 7 bases from V and 1 base from J, leaving 13 bases between. The CDR3 DNA is TGCAGCGCTCGCCTGCTACTTAACTATGGCTACACCTTC. Translating it yields CSARLLLNYGYTF.

The chain joins TRBV6-5 to TRBJ1-1, with D maybe TRBD1 (6 bases). This CDR3 has 14 residues. Trimming pared 5 bases from V and 0 bases from J, leaving 10 bases between. Germline CDR1 and CDR2: MNHEY and SVGAGI. The CDR3, as DNA: TGTGCCAGCAGTCTACAGGGCATGAACACTGAAGCTTTCTTT. Translating it yields CASSLQGMNTEAFF.

The V call is TRBV6-5, the J call TRBJ2-5; no clear D. Trimming took 8 bases from V and 7 from J, leaving 2 bases between them. Germline lookup yields CDR1 MNHEY and CDR2 SVGAGI. The CDR3 extends over 8 amino acids. The CDR3 spells CASRTQYF. The CDR3 DNA is TGTGCCAGCCGGACCCAGTACTTC.

The sample holds one count of this clone. The CDR3 loop reads CASSPGQDSSYEQYF. The CDR3 DNA sequence: TGTGCCAGCAGCCCGGGACAGGACTCTTCCTACGAGCAGTACTTC. This chain joins TRBV9 and TRBJ2-7; 8 bases agree with TRBD1. Germline trimming cut 4 bases from V and 1 base from J; bases unmatched to any gene: 7. This CDR3 has 15 amino acids. Germline assignment: CDR1 SGDLS and CDR2 YYNGEE. The full variable domain, its missing parts supplied by reference TRBV9 and TRBJ2-7, is DSGVTQTPKHLITATGQRVTLRCSPRSGDLSVYWYQQSLDQGLQFLIQYYNGEERAKGNILERFSAQQFPDLHSELNLSSLELGDSALYFCASSPGQDSSYEQYFGPGTRLTVT.

V gene TRBV15 combines with J gene TRBJ2-1, with 7 bases lining up with TRBD2. V dropped 1 base and J dropped 8; count of bases not matched to a gene: 2. The CDR3 has 13 residues. Germline values: CDR1 LNHNV, CDR2 YYDKDF (reference sequence). The CDR3 is CATSRGTRDEQFF. Written as DNA, the CDR3 is TGTGCCACCAGCAGAGGGACTAGGGATGAGCAGTTCTTC.

This chain joins TRBV2 and TRBJ2-2; tentative D call: TRBD1 (5 bases). The germline V and J ends were trimmed by 7 bases and 2 bases, with 11 bases remaining between them. Germline V gene data show CDR1 as SNHLY and CDR2 as FYNNEI. CDR3 size: 14 residues. The CDR3 DNA reads as TGTGCCAGCACCCGAGACAGAAACACCGGGGAGCTGTTTTTT. This sequence encodes CASTRDRNTGELFF.

The chain employs TRBV9 and TRBJ2-3, with 12 bases lining up with TRBD2. The CDR3 length is 17 residues. The junction had 9 bases not matched to a gene; V was cut back by 0 bases and J by 7 bases. CDR1 and CDR2 from the germline V gene are SGDLS and YYNGEE. The CDR3 region is CASSVAPTSGSLNTQYF. DNA of the CDR3: TGTGCCAGCAGCGTAGCCCCGACTAGCGGGAGTTTAAATACGCAGTATTTT.

This clone has a single count. This chain uses TRBV11-3 with TRBJ2-2; unclear D gene. The CDR3 extends over 15 amino acids. Looked up from germline, CDR1 is SGHNT and CDR2 is YENEEA. Trimming removed 4 bases from V and 0 bases from J, with 9 bases in between. The CDR3 loop is CASSSFTTNTGELFF. The CDR3 DNA is TGTGCCAGCAGCTCCTTCACAACGAACACCGGGGAGCTGTTTTTT.

This clone was counted a single time. This chain connects TRBV19 to TRBJ2-1, with TRBD2 matching over 7 bases. There are 15 residues in the CDR3. The germline V gene encodes CDR1 LNHDA and CDR2 SQIVND (reference sequence). Trimming cost V 6 bases and J 7 bases; bases outside gene matches: 12. The CDR3 sequence is CASSRPDGGRNEQFF. Here the CDR3 DNA reads TGTGCCAGTAGCAGACCCGACGGCGGGAGAAATGAGCAGTTCTTC.

The chain carries TRBV5-4 and TRBJ2-2, with 7 positions matching TRBD1. V was clipped by 4 bases and J by 1 base; unmatched bases: 4. Germline V lookup: CDR1 SGHNT, CDR2 YYREEE (reference sequence). The CDR3 is 15 amino acids. The CDR3 reads CASSLRDRNTGELFF. The CDR3 nucleotides read TGTGCCAGCAGCCTCCGGGACAGGAACACCGGGGAGCTGTTTTTT.

V usage is TRBV28 and J usage is TRBJ2-5, with TRBD2 as a possible D gene (5 bases). Trimming took off 5 bases at V and 1 base at J, with 14 bases between the two ends. This CDR3 is built from 15 residues. The V gene's germline CDR1 is MDHEN and CDR2 SYDVKM. CDR3 region: CASSPQSLAQETQYF. CDR3 DNA: TGTGCCAGCAGTCCCCAGTCCCTAGCCCAAGAGACCCAGTACTTC.

The chain joins TRBV20-1 to TRBJ2-7, with D possibly TRBD2 on 6 matching bases. The CDR3 sequence is 10 residues long. The V gene's germline CDR1 is DFQATT and CDR2 SNEGSKA (reference sequence). Deletions cut 3 bases from V and 12 bases from J, with 12 bases between. As DNA, the CDR3 is TGCAGTGCTAGCACGGGACTCATGTACTTC. Its protein is CSASTGLMYF.